This is a list of T cell receptor beta chains from one sample in a study of CD8 T cells in ankylosing spondylitis. From the 5' RACE reads, TCRdb called clonotypes with MiXCR, one entry per CDR3 protein. The sample holds some 180,000 distinct CDR3 sequences, approximately 18% seen once. The sequenced sample was blood, either unsorted or a sorted T cell fraction (not recorded which). The receptors come from a male donor aged 5-29 years with ankylosing spondylitis or in good health (not recorded which). CDR3s include the opening cysteine and the closing phenylalanine or tryptophan. Fields, in order: V gene, CDR3 length, J gene, clone size, D gene, CDR3 protein, CDR3 DNA. The D gene is left open where the match is weak. Some rows mark clone size as missing; the rest say once, few, many or name a class of expanded clone.

TRBV6-5	14	TRBJ2-5	many	.	CASSYSGGSETQYF	TGTGCCAGCAGTTACTCCGGCGGTTCAGAGACCCAGTACTTC
TRBV20-1	13	TRBJ2-1	many	.	CSAWQDQNNEQFF	TGCAGTGCTTGGCAAGACCAAAACAATGAGCAGTTCTTC
TRBV4-1	17	TRBJ2-2	few	TRBD1	CASSQGTGSVRTGELFF	TGCGCCAGCAGCCAAGGGACAGGGAGTGTAAGGACCGGGGAGCTGTTTTTT
TRBV7-9	14	TRBJ2-5	.	TRBD2	CASSLAGGVETQYF	TGTGCCAGCAGCTTAGCGGGAGGGGTAGAGACCCAGTACTTC
TRBV7-9	12	TRBJ2-1	few	.	CASSTADGEQFF	TGTGCCAGCAGCACAGCAGACGGTGAGCAGTTCTTC
TRBV25-1	12	TRBJ2-5	many	.	CASSERQETQYF	TGTGCCAGCAGTGAAAGGCAAGAGACCCAGTACTTC
TRBV6-1	14	TRBJ2-3	many	TRBD2	CATRLAGGVDTQYF	TGTGCCACTCGACTAGCGGGAGGGGTAGATACGCAGTATTTT
TRBV3-1	14	TRBJ2-2	many	.	CASSQGKVAGELFF	TGTGCCAGCAGTCAAGGAAAGGTTGCCGGGGAGCTGTTTTTT
TRBV12-3/TRBV12-4	14	TRBJ2-3	many	TRBD2	CASSLLLAAADRYF	TGTGCCAGCAGTTTATTACTAGCGGCAGCCGACCGGTATTTT
TRBV20-1	16	TRBJ2-5	many	TRBD1	CSAPTGTGDFGETQYF	TGCAGTGCACCGACCGGGACAGGGGATTTTGGAGAGACCCAGTACTTC
TRBV11-2	15	TRBJ2-3	.	.	CASSLTTTSTDTQYF	TGTGCCAGCAGCCTAACCACAACTAGCACAGATACGCAGTATTTT
TRBV4-1	13	TRBJ1-1	few	.	CASSRGGIDEAFF	TGCGCCAGCAGCCGGGGAGGGATCGATGAAGCTTTCTTT
TRBV2	13	TRBJ2-1	many	TRBD2	CASSGLALNEQFF	TGTGCCAGTTCGGGACTAGCGCTCAATGAGCAGTTCTTC
TRBV29-1	15	TRBJ2-1	few	.	CSVELLGRGPEEQFF	TGCAGCGTTGAATTGTTGGGCAGGGGACCGGAGGAGCAGTTCTTC
TRBV12-3/TRBV12-4	13	TRBJ2-2	many	.	CASSLEYTGELFF	TGTGCCAGCAGTTTAGAGTACACCGGGGAGCTGTTTTTT
TRBV12-3/TRBV12-4	15	TRBJ2-1	many	TRBD2	CASRDTSVSYNEQFF	TGTGCCAGCAGGGATACTAGCGTGTCCTACAATGAGCAGTTCTTC
TRBV7-6	17	TRBJ2-1	.	TRBD2	CASSLVSLAGGPNEQFF	TGTGCCAGCAGCTTAGTATCACTAGCGGGAGGGCCGAATGAGCAGTTCTTC
TRBV19	14	TRBJ2-2	.	.	CASSIGQVPGELFF	TGTGCCAGTAGTATAGGTCAGGTCCCCGGGGAGCTGTTTTTT
TRBV11-2	16	TRBJ2-5	many	TRBD1	CASSSPGQGYQETQYF	TGTGCCAGCAGCTCCCCGGGACAGGGCTACCAAGAGACCCAGTACTTC
TRBV3-1	14	TRBJ1-1	many	.	CASSRSRGIAEAFF	TGTGCCAGCAGCCGGAGCAGGGGCATCGCTGAAGCTTTCTTT
TRBV5-4	14	TRBJ2-1	few	TRBD2	CASNPGGSYNEQFF	TGTGCCAGCAACCCGGGCGGGAGCTACAATGAGCAGTTCTTC